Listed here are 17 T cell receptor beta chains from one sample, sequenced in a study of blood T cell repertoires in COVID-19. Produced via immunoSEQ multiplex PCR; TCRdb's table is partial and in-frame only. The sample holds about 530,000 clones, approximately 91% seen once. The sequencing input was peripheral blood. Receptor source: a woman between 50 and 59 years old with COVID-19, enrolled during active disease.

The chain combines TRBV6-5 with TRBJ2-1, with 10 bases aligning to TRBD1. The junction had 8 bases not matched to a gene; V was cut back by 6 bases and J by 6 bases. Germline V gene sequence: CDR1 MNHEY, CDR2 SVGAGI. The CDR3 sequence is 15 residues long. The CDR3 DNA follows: TGTGCCAGCAGATTCCCGGGACAGGGGCCCAATGAGCAGTTCTTC. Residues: CASRFPGQGPNEQFF.

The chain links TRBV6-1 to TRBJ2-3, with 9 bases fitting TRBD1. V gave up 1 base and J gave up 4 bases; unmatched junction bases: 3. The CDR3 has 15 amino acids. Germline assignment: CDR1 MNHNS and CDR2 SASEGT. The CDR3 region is CASSEEDRGADTQYF. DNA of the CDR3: TGTGCCAGCAGTGAAGAAGACAGGGGGGCAGATACGCAGTATTTT.

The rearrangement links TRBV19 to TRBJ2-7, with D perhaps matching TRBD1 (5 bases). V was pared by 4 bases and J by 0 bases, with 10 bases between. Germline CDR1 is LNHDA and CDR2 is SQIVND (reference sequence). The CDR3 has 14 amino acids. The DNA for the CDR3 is TGTGCCAGTAGTACCAGACAGTTCTCCTACGAGCAGTACTTC. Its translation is CASSTRQFSYEQYF.

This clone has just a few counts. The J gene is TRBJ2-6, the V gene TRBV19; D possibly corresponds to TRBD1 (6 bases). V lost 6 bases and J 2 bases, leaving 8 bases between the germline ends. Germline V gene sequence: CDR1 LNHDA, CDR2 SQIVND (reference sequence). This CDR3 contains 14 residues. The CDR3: CASSPGAGANVLTF. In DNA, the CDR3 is TGTGCCAGTAGCCCAGGGGCTGGGGCCAACGTCCTGACTTTC.

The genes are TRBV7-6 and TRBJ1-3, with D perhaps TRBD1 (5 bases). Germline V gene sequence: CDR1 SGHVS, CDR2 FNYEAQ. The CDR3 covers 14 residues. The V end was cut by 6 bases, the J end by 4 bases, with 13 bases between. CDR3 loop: CASSYGTEGNTIYF. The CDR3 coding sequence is TGTGCCAGCAGTTACGGGACTGAGGGAAACACCATATATTTT.

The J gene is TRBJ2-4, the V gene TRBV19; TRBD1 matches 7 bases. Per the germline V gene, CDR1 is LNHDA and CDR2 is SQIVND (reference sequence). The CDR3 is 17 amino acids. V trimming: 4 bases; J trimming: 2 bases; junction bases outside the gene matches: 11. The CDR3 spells CASSTRQGVSTKNIQYF. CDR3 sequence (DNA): TGTGCCAGTAGTACCCGACAGGGAGTCAGTACCAAAAACATTCAGTACTTC.

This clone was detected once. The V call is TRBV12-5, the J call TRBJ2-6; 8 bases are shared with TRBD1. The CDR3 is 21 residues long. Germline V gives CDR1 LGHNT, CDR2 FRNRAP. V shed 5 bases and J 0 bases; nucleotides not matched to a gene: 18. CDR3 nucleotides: TGTGCTAGTGGTCGCTGGGAAGGACCCGGGACAGGCCCCTCTGGGGCCAACGTCCTGACTTTC. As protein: CASGRWEGPGTGPSGANVLTF.

The CDR3 coding sequence is TGTGCCAGCAGCTTAGGACCAGGGAAGTACGAGCAGTACTTC. Its protein product is CASSLGPGKYEQYF. V is TRBV11-3 and J is TRBJ2-7, with a weak D call TRBD1 (5 bases). The CDR3 spans 14 residues. With 1 base removed from V and 4 bases from J, the gap between germline ends came to 11 bases. The germline gives CDR1 SGHNT, CDR2 YENEEA.

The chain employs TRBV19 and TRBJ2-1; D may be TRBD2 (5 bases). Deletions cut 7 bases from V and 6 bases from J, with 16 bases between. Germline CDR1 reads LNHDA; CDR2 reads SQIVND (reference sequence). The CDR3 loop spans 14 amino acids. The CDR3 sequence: CASNDPPRVNEQFF. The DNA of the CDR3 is TGTGCCAGTAATGACCCCCCGAGGGTCAATGAGCAGTTCTTC.

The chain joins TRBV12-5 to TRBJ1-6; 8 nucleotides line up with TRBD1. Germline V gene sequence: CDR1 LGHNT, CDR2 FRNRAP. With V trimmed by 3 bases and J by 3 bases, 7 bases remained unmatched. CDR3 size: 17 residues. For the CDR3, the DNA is TGTGCTAGTGGTTTCTCCCGGACAGGGTACTATAATTCACCCCTCCACTTT. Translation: CASGFSRTGYYNSPLHF.

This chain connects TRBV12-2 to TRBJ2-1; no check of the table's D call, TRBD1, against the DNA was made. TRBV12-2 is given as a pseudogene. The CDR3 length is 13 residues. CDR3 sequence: CARGLTVYNEQFF. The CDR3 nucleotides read TGTGCAAGAGGCCTCACAGTTTACAATGAGCAGTTCTTC.

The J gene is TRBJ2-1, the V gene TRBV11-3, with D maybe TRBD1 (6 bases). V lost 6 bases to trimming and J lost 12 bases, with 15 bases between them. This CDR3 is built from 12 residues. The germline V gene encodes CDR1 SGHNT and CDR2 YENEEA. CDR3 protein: CASSSTGQGQFF. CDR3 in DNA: TGTGCCAGCAGTAGTACAGGGCAGGGGCAGTTCTTC.

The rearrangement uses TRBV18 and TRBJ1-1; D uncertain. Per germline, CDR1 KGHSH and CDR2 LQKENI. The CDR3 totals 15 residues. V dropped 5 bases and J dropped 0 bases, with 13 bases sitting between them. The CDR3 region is CASSTTASMNTEAFF. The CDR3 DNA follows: TGTGCCAGCTCAACGACTGCTAGTATGAACACTGAAGCTTTCTTT.

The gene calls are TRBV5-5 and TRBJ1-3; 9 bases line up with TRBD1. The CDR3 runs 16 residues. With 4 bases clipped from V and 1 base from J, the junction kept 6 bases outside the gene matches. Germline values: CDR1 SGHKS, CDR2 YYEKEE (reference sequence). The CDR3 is CASSGTGGESGNTIYF. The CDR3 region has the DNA TGTGCCAGCAGCGGCACAGGGGGCGAGTCTGGAAACACCATATATTTT.

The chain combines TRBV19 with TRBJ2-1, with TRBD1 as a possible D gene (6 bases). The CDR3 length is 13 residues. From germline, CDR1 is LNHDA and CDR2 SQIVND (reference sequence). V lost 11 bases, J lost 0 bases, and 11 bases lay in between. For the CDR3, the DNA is TGTGCCTCGGGGACAAGCTCCTACAATGAGCAGTTCTTC. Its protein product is CASGTSSYNEQFF. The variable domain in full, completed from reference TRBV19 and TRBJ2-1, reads DGGITQSPKYLFRKEGQNVTLSCEQNLNHDAMYWYRQDPGQGLRLIYYSQIVNDFQKGDIAEGYSVSREKKESFPLTVTSAQKNPTAFYLCASGTSSYNEQFFGPGTRLTVL.

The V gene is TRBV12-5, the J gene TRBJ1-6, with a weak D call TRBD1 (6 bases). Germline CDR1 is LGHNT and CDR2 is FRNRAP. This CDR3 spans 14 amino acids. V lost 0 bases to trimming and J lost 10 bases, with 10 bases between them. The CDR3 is CASGLVGGDSPLHF. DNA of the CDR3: TGTGCTAGTGGTTTGGTAGGGGGGGACTCACCCCTCCACTTT.

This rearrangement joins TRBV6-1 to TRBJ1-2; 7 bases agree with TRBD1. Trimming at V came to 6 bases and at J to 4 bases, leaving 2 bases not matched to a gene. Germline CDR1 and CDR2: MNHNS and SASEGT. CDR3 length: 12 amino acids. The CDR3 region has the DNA TGTGCCAGCAGCCAGGGGGTCTATGGCTACACCTTC. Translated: CASSQGVYGYTF.